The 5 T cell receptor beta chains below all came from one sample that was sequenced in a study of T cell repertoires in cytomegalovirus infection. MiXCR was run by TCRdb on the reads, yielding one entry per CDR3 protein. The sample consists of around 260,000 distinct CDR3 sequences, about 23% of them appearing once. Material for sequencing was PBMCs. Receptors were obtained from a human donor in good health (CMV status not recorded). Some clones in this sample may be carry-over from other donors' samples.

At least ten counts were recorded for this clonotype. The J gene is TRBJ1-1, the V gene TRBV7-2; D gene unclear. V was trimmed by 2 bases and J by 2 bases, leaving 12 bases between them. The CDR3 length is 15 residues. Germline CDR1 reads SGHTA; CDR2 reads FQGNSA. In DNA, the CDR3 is TGTGCCAGCAGCTTAACCCAAGACATTAACACTGAAGCTTTCTTT. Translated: CASSLTQDINTEAFF.

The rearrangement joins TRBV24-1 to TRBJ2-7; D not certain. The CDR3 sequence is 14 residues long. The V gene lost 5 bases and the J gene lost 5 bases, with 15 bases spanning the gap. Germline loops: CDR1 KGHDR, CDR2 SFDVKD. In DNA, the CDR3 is TGTGCCACCAGTGCCTCGGACCTTGTGGACGAGCAGTACTTC. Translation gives CATSASDLVDEQYF.

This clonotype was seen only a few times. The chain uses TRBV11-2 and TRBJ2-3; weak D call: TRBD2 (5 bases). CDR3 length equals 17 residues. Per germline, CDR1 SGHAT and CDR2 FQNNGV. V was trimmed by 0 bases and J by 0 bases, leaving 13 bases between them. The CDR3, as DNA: TGTGCCAGCAGCTTAGATCTTCCGGGGATTAGCACAGATACGCAGTATTTT. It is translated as CASSLDLPGISTDTQYF.

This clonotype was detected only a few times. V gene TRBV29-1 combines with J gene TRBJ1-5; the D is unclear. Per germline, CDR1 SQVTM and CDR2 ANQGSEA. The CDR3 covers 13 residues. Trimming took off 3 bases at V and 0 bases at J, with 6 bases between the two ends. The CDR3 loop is CSVDYGSNQPQHF. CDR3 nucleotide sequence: TGCAGCGTTGATTACGGTAGCAATCAGCCCCAGCATTTT.

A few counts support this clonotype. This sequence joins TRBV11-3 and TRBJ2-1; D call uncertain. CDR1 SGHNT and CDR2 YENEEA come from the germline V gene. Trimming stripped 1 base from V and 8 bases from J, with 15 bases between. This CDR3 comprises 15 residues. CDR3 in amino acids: CASSLGSSAQYEQFF. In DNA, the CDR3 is TGTGCCAGCAGCTTAGGTTCGTCAGCGCAGTATGAGCAGTTCTTC.